This TCR beta chain emerged from a study of Ad26.COV2.S vaccination and SARS-CoV-2 variants. Background on the study: Sample donor was a member of the COV1001 Ad26.COV2.S trial arm. Whole-study findings and limits: Ad26.COV2.S recipients had broader spike-specific TCRs (P = 0.0014). Researchers cautioned that TCR breadth and depth analyses may have underestimated total T cell responses.

Sequencing used immunoSEQ multiplex PCR; TCRdb keeps in-frame clones, though not all of them. The sample lists some 410,000 clones, around 92% occurring once. Treatment: roughly 18 received Ad26.COV2.S at low or high dose, single or two shots; roughly five received placebo; per-sample allocation not given. Each sample was drawn 63 days after the first injection (of vaccine or placebo). Wuhan-strain SARS-CoV-2 spike was expressed by the Ad26 vector that made up the vaccine. CDR3 size: 12 residues. The V and J ends lost 4 bases and 3 bases respectively, with 7 bases between them. CDR1 is SGHDN and CDR2 is FVKESK in the germline V gene. Comments on this clone: Its antigen is not identified.

This TCR came from a person aged 18 to 59 who received the Ad26.COV2.S COVID-19 vaccine or a placebo. The chain recombines TRBV14 with TRBJ2-7, with D possibly matching TRBD1 (5 bases). Sequences were derived from peripheral blood, sampled in a trial of Ad26.COV2.S vaccine versus placebo. CDR3 in DNA: TGTGCCAGCAGCCTCCAGGGCTACGAGCAGTACTTC. It yields the protein CASSLQGYEQYF.